One and the same sample provided the 19 T cell receptor beta chains below, sequenced in a study of cytomegalovirus exposure and HLA in healthy donors. TCRdb keeps only in-frame clones here, not all; method: immunoSEQ multiplex PCR. The table has under 300,000 clones, 80% to 90% seen once. Sequencing input: PBMCs. All receptors come from a woman younger than 35 in good health and CMV-seronegative.

This chain links TRBV12-5 with TRBJ2-2, with 10 bases matching TRBD2. After removal of 2 bases from V and 9 bases from J, the junction contained 6 bases not matched to a gene. This CDR3 has 15 residues. Germline V gene sequence: CDR1 LGHNT, CDR2 FRNRAP. CDR3 residues: CASGLWLAGARELFF. CDR3 DNA sequence: TGTGCTAGTGGTTTGTGGCTAGCGGGAGCCCGGGAGCTGTTTTTT.

The rearrangement joins TRBV9 to TRBJ1-4; a possible D gene is TRBD1 (5 bases). Per germline, CDR1 SGDLS and CDR2 YYNGEE. CDR3 length: 15 residues. Trimming cost V 1 base and J 5 bases, with 12 bases left between them. CDR3 loop: CASSVLAGHNEKLFF. As DNA, the CDR3 is TGTGCCAGCAGCGTATTGGCGGGGCACAATGAAAAACTGTTTTTT. Supplemented by reference TRBV9 and TRBJ1-4, the full variable domain reads DSGVTQTPKHLITATGQRVTLRCSPRSGDLSVYWYQQSLDQGLQFLIQYYNGEERAKGNILERFSAQQFPDLHSELNLSSLELGDSALYFCASSVLAGHNEKLFFGSGTQLSVL.

This rearrangement joins TRBV11-3 to TRBJ2-7; 7 positions agree with TRBD2. In germline, CDR1 is SGHNT, CDR2 YENEEA. The ends lost 0 bases at V and 2 bases at J; junction bases unmatched: 7. This CDR3 region has 16 residues. The chain's CDR3 is CASSLDWWEGTYEQYF. CDR3 nucleotides: TGTGCCAGCAGCTTAGATTGGTGGGAGGGGACCTACGAGCAGTACTTC.

The rearrangement links TRBV4-1 to TRBJ1-6, with D possibly matching TRBD1 (5 bases). Germline CDR1 and CDR2: MGHRA and YSYEKL. The CDR3 is made up of 18 amino acids. V lost 0 bases to trimming and J lost 5 bases, with 17 bases between them. In DNA form, the CDR3 reads TGCGCCAGCAGCCAAGATCCCCTGGCAGGGCCCAATAATTCACCCCTCCACTTT. Protein: CASSQDPLAGPNNSPLHF.

In this sample, this clone turned up once. The chain couples TRBV6-5 to TRBJ1-4; the D is unclear. Germline CDR1 MNHEY, CDR2 SVGAGI. The CDR3 is made up of 16 amino acids. V was clipped by 0 bases and J by 7 bases, with 15 bases between them. The DNA for the CDR3 is TGTGCCAGCAGTTACTCGATAGAGGGCACGGGTGAAAAACTGTTTTTT. Its protein is CASSYSIEGTGEKLFF.

The rearrangement joins TRBV2 to TRBJ2-2; 14 bases fit TRBD2. Trimming removed 6 bases from V and 7 bases from J; junction bases left unmatched: 7. Germline lookup yields CDR1 SNHLY and CDR2 FYNNEI. The CDR3 is made up of 16 amino acids. CDR3 nucleotide sequence: TGTGCCAGCAGCGGGACTAGCGGGAGATCTGGCGGGGAGCTGTTTTTT. Residues: CASSGTSGRSGGELFF.

The CDR3 sequence: CASSPRERTYNEQFF. CDR3 coding DNA: TGTGCCAGCTCACCACGGGAGCGGACCTACAATGAGCAGTTCTTC. The chain carries TRBV18 and TRBJ2-1; a weak D match, TRBD2 (5 bases). Trimming stripped 1 base from V and 2 bases from J, with 9 bases between. There are 15 residues in the CDR3. CDR1 and CDR2 from the germline V gene are KGHSH and LQKENI.

This CDR3 reads CASRRTGANYGYTF. CDR3 nucleotide sequence: TGTGCCAGCAGACGGACAGGGGCCAACTATGGCTACACCTTC. The chain couples TRBV5-6 to TRBJ1-2, with 9 bases aligning to TRBD1. The CDR3 is 14 amino acids. Germline CDR1 SGHDT, CDR2 YYEEEE. J gave up 2 bases and V 5 bases, and 4 bases lay outside the gene matches. Combining the CDR3 with reference TRBV5-6 and TRBJ1-2 gives the whole variable domain DAGVTQSPTHLIKTRGQQVTLRCSPKSGHDTVSWYQQALGQGPQFIFQYYEEEERQRGNFPDRFSGHQFPNYSSELNVNALLLGDSALYLCASRRTGANYGYTFGSGTRLTVV.

This clone was recorded a few times. The sample has other DNA sequences that encode this CDR3 too. This chain joins TRBV18 and TRBJ2-7, with D possibly TRBD1 on 6 matching bases. V shed 6 bases and J shed 0 bases, with 9 bases lying between them. Germline V lookup: CDR1 KGHSH, CDR2 LQKENI. This CDR3 is built from 13 residues. The CDR3, as DNA: TGTGCCAGCTCGCCGGACAGCTCCTACGAGCAGTACTTC. This translates into CASSPDSSYEQYF. Combining the CDR3 with reference TRBV18 and TRBJ2-7 gives the whole variable domain NAGVMQNPRHLVRRRGQEARLRCSPMKGHSHVYWYRQLPEEGLKFMVYLQKENIIDESGMPKERFSAEFPKEGPSILRIQQVVRGDSAAYFCASSPDSSYEQYFGPGTRLTVT.

The chain is built from TRBV10-3 and TRBJ2-7, with unresolved D. CDR1 and CDR2 from the germline V gene are ENHRY and SYGVKD. The germline V and J ends were trimmed by 0 bases and 2 bases, with 8 bases remaining between them. CDR3 size: 14 residues. The CDR3 loop is CAISESRRTYEQYF. The CDR3 bases are TGTGCCATCAGTGAGTCGAGGCGGACCTACGAGCAGTACTTC.

This sequence joins TRBV9 and TRBJ2-2; D is possibly TRBD1 (6 bases). The CDR3 length is 15 residues. CDR1 is SGDLS, CDR2 YYNGEE, per germline. Trimming removed 6 bases from V and 3 bases from J, with 15 bases in between. CDR3 residues: CASNPQGTDTGELFF. CDR3 DNA: TGTGCCAGCAACCCCCAGGGGACGGACACCGGGGAGCTGTTTTTT.

This clone was detected ten times or more. The chain is built from TRBV5-1 and TRBJ1-1, with D possibly matching TRBD1 (6 bases). Germline V gives CDR1 SGHRS, CDR2 YFSETQ. The CDR3 contains 14 residues. V was trimmed by 2 bases and J by 5 bases, leaving 13 bases between them. The CDR3 DNA sequence: TGCGCCAGCAGCTTATACAGGGATGCGACTGAAGCTTTCTTT. Translation: CASSLYRDATEAFF. Full variable domain (outside the CDR3, taken from reference TRBV5-1 and TRBJ1-1): KAGVTQTPRYLIKTRGQQVTLSCSPISGHRSVSWYQQTPGQGLQFLFEYFSETQRNKGNFPGRFSGRQFSNSRSEMNVSTLELGDSALYLCASSLYRDATEAFFGQGTRLTVV.

V is TRBV4-3 and J is TRBJ2-5, with a weak D call TRBD2 (5 bases). Germline V gene sequence: CDR1 LGHNA, CDR2 YSLEER. The CDR3 has 15 amino acids. V lost 3 bases and J 2 bases, leaving 13 bases between the germline ends. The CDR3 nucleotides read TGCGCCAGCAGCCACGATACAAGGACTCAAGAGACCCAGTACTTC. Protein: CASSHDTRTQETQYF.

This chain uses TRBV2 with TRBJ2-2; possible D gene TRBD1, 6 bases. V shed 5 bases and J shed 0 bases, with 10 bases lying between them. The CDR3 has 15 residues. The germline gives CDR1 SNHLY, CDR2 FYNNEI. The CDR3 region is CASSLGAANTGELFF. The CDR3 nucleotides read TGTGCCAGCAGTTTGGGGGCTGCGAACACCGGGGAGCTGTTTTTT.

The J gene is TRBJ1-1, the V gene TRBV29-1, with TRBD1 matching 7 bases. Unmatched junction bases numbered 6, after V lost 8 bases and J lost 0 bases. Looked up from germline, CDR1 is SQVTM and CDR2 is ANQGSEA. The CDR3 is 13 residues long. The CDR3 reads CSSEGQLNTEAFF. The CDR3 DNA follows: TGCAGCTCTGAGGGACAGTTGAACACTGAAGCTTTCTTT.

The chain is built from TRBV6-5 and TRBJ1-3; D perhaps matches TRBD1 (5 bases). The CDR3 extends over 14 amino acids. Germline assignment: CDR1 MNHEY and CDR2 SVGAGI. Between the trimmed V and J ends, which lost 6 bases and 0 bases, there was a span of 9 bases. The CDR3 loop reads CASSYDSSGNTIYF. CDR3 DNA sequence: TGTGCCAGCAGCTATGACAGCTCTGGAAACACCATATATTTT.

This chain uses TRBV15 with TRBJ1-1, with a possible D match to TRBD1 (6 bases). The V and J ends lost 1 base and 1 base respectively, with 19 bases between them. The CDR3 is made up of 18 amino acids. In germline, CDR1 is LNHNV, CDR2 YYDKDF (reference sequence). Here the CDR3 reads CATSRGFLGDNTNTEAFF. The CDR3 bases are TGTGCCACCAGCAGAGGGTTTTTAGGGGACAACACGAACACTGAAGCTTTCTTT.

The rearrangement uses TRBV5-4 and TRBJ2-5; 11 bases align to TRBD2. Unmatched junction bases numbered 12, after V lost 2 bases and J lost 6 bases. Germline V CDR1 and CDR2: SGHNT, YYREEE (reference sequence). CDR3 size: 17 residues. Here the CDR3 reads CASSFDILAGAGKTQYF. In DNA, the CDR3 is TGTGCCAGCAGCTTTGACATACTAGCGGGGGCCGGTAAGACCCAGTACTTC.

The chain couples TRBV5-1 to TRBJ2-3, with TRBD2 as a possible D gene (5 bases). The V end was cut by 2 bases, the J end by 9 bases, with 16 bases between. Germline loops: CDR1 SGHRS, CDR2 YFSETQ. This CDR3 is built from 14 residues. CDR3: CASSFGEKAQTQYF. Here the CDR3 DNA reads TGCGCCAGCAGCTTTGGGGAGAAGGCCCAGACGCAGTATTTT.